These 31 T cell receptor beta chains originate from one sample sequenced in a study of molecular identifiers for immune sequencing clone quantification. Each CDR3 protein is one row after TCRdb ran MiXCR on the PCR reads. The table has approximately 590,000 distinct CDR3 sequences, approximately 24% seen once. Input material: naive CD8+ T cells from blood, with Jurkat cell RNA spiked in. This sample's subset: FACS-sorted CD8+CD4-CCR7+CD45RA+ naive T cells. The receptors stem from a human donor in good health. Some libraries in this study had Jurkat cell RNA spiked in.

This clonotype appeared many times. V usage is TRBV7-9 and J usage is TRBJ2-3, with 7 bases lining up with TRBD1. J lost 3 bases, V lost 8 bases, and 14 bases had no gene match. The CDR3 runs 16 residues. Germline CDR1 reads SEHNR; CDR2 reads FQNEAQ (reference sequence). The CDR3 sequence is CASSSPKDRLTDTQYF. Written as DNA, the CDR3 is TGTGCCAGCTCAAGTCCAAAGGACAGGTTAACAGATACGCAGTATTTT.

This clonotype was observed a few times. The CDR3 region has the DNA TGTGCCAGCAGAGGGCCCGGGGAGCTGTTTTTT. It specifies CASRGPGELFF. V gene TRBV19 combines with J gene TRBJ2-2, with D possibly being TRBD2 (5 bases). The germline V gene has CDR1 LNHDA and CDR2 SQIVND (reference sequence). Trimming shortened V by 9 bases and J by 6 bases, and 8 bases separated the two germline ends. The CDR3 is 11 residues long.

This clonotype was recorded at least ten times. V is TRBV5-1 and J is TRBJ2-5, with 7 bases matching TRBD1. Germline values: CDR1 SGHRS, CDR2 YFSETQ. This CDR3 comprises 14 residues. Losses at the gene ends were 0 bases for V and 3 bases for J; bases not matched to a gene: 2. The CDR3 nucleotides read TGCGCCAGCAGCTTGGACGGGACAGAAGAGACCCAGTACTTC. Its protein product is CASSLDGTEETQYF.

With regard to this clonotype: This may come from a read error, since a much larger clone is one base off. The chain recombines TRBV5-6 with TRBJ2-5; TRBD1 aligns across 8 bases. There are 16 residues in the CDR3. The germline gives CDR1 SGHDT, CDR2 YYEEEE. Here the CDR3 reads CAISLETGAYQETQYF. The CDR3 DNA sequence: TGTGCCATCAGCTTGGAGACAGGGGCCTACCAAGAGACCCAGTACTTC.

In its sample, this clonotype was seen many times. The V gene is TRBV29-1, the J gene TRBJ2-2; unclear D gene. Per the germline V gene, CDR1 is SQVTM and CDR2 is ANQGSEA. Trimming took 6 bases from V and 6 from J, leaving 5 bases between them. This CDR3 comprises 10 residues. CDR3 sequence (DNA): TGCAGCGTCCTCGCCGGGGAGCTGTTTTTT. Its protein product is CSVLAGELFF.

V gene TRBV14 combines with J gene TRBJ2-7; D might be TRBD2 (5 bases). Germline V gene sequence: CDR1 SGHDN, CDR2 FVKESK. CDR3 length: 17 amino acids. The V and J ends lost 6 bases and 2 bases respectively, with 23 bases between them. The CDR3 is CASSSDYRLSGTYEQYF. CDR3 nucleotides: TGTGCCAGCAGTTCTGACTACCGGTTGAGCGGCACCTACGAGCAGTACTTC.

This clonotype was seen a few times. The chain has TRBV28 and TRBJ2-5, with 16 bases aligning to TRBD2. This CDR3 contains 18 residues. CDR1 is MDHEN and CDR2 is SYDVKM in the germline V gene. V trimming: 5 bases; J trimming: 5 bases; junction bases outside the gene matches: 11. CDR3 protein: CASSGPGLAGGRGETQYF. The CDR3 region has the DNA TGTGCCAGCAGTGGTCCGGGACTAGCGGGGGGGAGGGGTGAGACCCAGTACTTC.

The V gene is TRBV9, the J gene TRBJ1-2; the D gene is possibly TRBD1 (5 bases). CDR3 length equals 16 residues. Trimming stripped 0 bases from V and 0 bases from J, with 12 bases between. The germline V gene has CDR1 SGDLS and CDR2 YYNGEE. CDR3 residues: CASSVVVLRANYGYTF. For the CDR3, the DNA is TGTGCCAGCAGCGTAGTAGTCCTCAGGGCTAACTATGGCTACACCTTC. Supplemented by reference TRBV9 and TRBJ1-2, the full variable domain reads DSGVTQTPKHLITATGQRVTLRCSPRSGDLSVYWYQQSLDQGLQFLIQYYNGEERAKGNILERFSAQQFPDLHSELNLSSLELGDSALYFCASSVVVLRANYGYTFGSGTRLTVV.

As to this clonotype: This could be a read error, since a much larger clone is one nucleotide away. The chain couples TRBV13 to TRBJ1-1; no clear D. The CDR3 extends over 12 amino acids. Germline V gene lookup returns CDR1 PRHDT and CDR2 FYEKMQ (reference sequence). This CDR3 reads CANSSIEKEAFF. CDR3 DNA: TGTGCCAACAGCTCTATAGAGAAGGAAGCTTTCTTT.

This clonotype was detected a few times. CDR3 protein: CASSQDDPRSYNSPLHF. The CDR3, as DNA: TGCGCCAGCAGCCAGGATGACCCTCGCTCCTATAATTCACCCCTCCACTTT. The chain couples TRBV4-3 to TRBJ1-6; D remains unclear. Looked up from germline, CDR1 is LGHNA and CDR2 is YSLEER. This CDR3 comprises 17 residues. Trimming took 3 bases from V and 0 from J, leaving 12 bases between them.

Of note for this clonotype: This may be a read error, as it is one base from a much larger clone. This rearrangement joins TRBV30 to TRBJ2-4; D is ambiguous. The V end was cut by 3 bases, the J end by 2 bases, with 17 bases between. Germline V gene data show CDR1 as GTSNPN and CDR2 as SVGIG (reference sequence). This CDR3 is built from 16 residues. The CDR3 reads CAWRSSPWGTKNIQYF. CDR3 nucleotides: TGTGCCTGGAGGAGCAGTCCGTGGGGTACCAAAAACATTCAGTACTTC. The variable domain in full, completed from reference TRBV30 and TRBJ2-4, reads SQTIHQWPATLVQPVGSPLSLECTVEGTSNPNLYWYRQAAGRGLQLLFYSVGIGQISSEVPQNLSASRPQDRQFILSSKKLLLSDSGFYLCAWRSSPWGTKNIQYFGAGTRLSVL.

A word on this clonotype: A much larger clone differs by one base, so this may be a read error. J is TRBJ1-2 and V is TRBV14, with 9 positions matching TRBD1. Unmatched junction bases numbered 8, after V lost 5 bases and J lost 4 bases. The CDR3 sequence is 15 residues long. In germline, CDR1 is SGHDN, CDR2 FVKESK. CDR3 sequence: CASSYWDRVSYGYTF. The CDR3 DNA follows: TGTGCCAGCAGCTACTGGGACAGGGTGTCCTATGGCTACACCTTC.

Details on this clonotype: Possible read error: a much larger clone is one base away. The chain has TRBV6-2 or TRBV6-3 and TRBJ2-2, with D maybe TRBD2 (5 bases). The CDR3 sequence is 15 residues long. The germline V gene encodes CDR1 MNHEY and CDR2 SVGEGT. CDR3 nucleotide sequence: TGTGCCAGCAGTTTAGGCGAAGCGAACACCGGGGAGCTGGTTTTT. It encodes CASSLGEANTGELVF.

This clonotype was seen only a few times. The V call is TRBV19, the J call TRBJ2-7, with D possibly TRBD2 on 6 matching bases. V was clipped by 3 bases and J by 3 bases, with 15 bases between them. Germline loops: CDR1 LNHDA, CDR2 SQIVND (reference sequence). The CDR3 has 15 residues. The CDR3 nucleotides read TGTGCCAGTAGTATCGCTCAGGGAGGACGCTACGAGCAGTACTTC. Translated: CASSIAQGGRYEQYF.

Turning to this clonotype: A read error may account for a junction end that differs from germline. The chain uses TRBV28 and TRBJ2-3; perhaps TRBD2 as D (6 bases). Germline CDR1 MDHEN, CDR2 SYDVKM. The CDR3 consists of 14 residues. CDR3 in amino acids: CAAQEGPYTGTQYF. CDR3 DNA sequence: TGTGCCGCCCAGGAGGGGCCCTACACAGGTACGCAGTATTTT.

This clonotype appeared a few times. This chain connects TRBV15 to TRBJ2-1; tentative D call: TRBD1 (7 bases). The V and J ends lost 6 bases and 8 bases respectively, with 20 bases between them. The germline gives CDR1 LNHNV, CDR2 YYDKDF (reference sequence). There are 15 residues in the CDR3. Written as DNA, the CDR3 is TGTGCCACCAGACCTAGGGCCCCCAGGGGGGATGAGCAGTTCTTC. Translating it yields CATRPRAPRGDEQFF.

This clonotype was detected ten times or more. The chain recombines TRBV15 with TRBJ1-1; the D gene is possibly TRBD1 (5 bases). Trimming shortened V by 0 bases and J by 7 bases, and 15 bases separated the two germline ends. In germline, CDR1 is LNHNV, CDR2 YYDKDF (reference sequence). This CDR3 has 15 amino acids. In DNA form, the CDR3 reads TGTGCCACCAGCAGAGAACAAGACAGATACAATGAAGCTTTCTTT. Its translation is CATSREQDRYNEAFF.

The table lists this clonotype with a few counts. The V gene is TRBV20-1, the J gene TRBJ2-3; tentatively, D is TRBD2 (6 bases). Germline assignment: CDR1 DFQATT and CDR2 SNEGSKA (reference sequence). V was trimmed by 0 bases and J by 5 bases, leaving 15 bases between them. CDR3 length equals 15 residues. The CDR3 DNA follows: TGCAGTGCTAGAGATCTTGGGGAGGTAAAAGATACGCAGTATTTT. Protein sequence: CSARDLGEVKDTQYF.

As to this clonotype: A much larger clone lies a single base off, so this may be a read error. The chain recombines TRBV9 with TRBJ1-1, with D possibly matching TRBD1 (6 bases). Germline lookup yields CDR1 SGDLS and CDR2 YYNGEE. V lost 0 bases, J lost 6 bases, and 15 bases lay in between. The CDR3 extends over 15 amino acids. The CDR3 here is CASSVDFTGRPEAFF. CDR3 DNA sequence: TGTGCCAGCAGCGTAGATTTTACAGGGAGACCTGAAGCTTTCTTT. Variable domain in full (rest from reference TRBV9 and TRBJ1-1): DSGVTQTPKHLITATGQRVTLRCSPRSGDLSVYWYQQSLDQGLQFLIQYYNGEERAKGNILERFSAQQFPDLHSELNLSSLELGDSALYFCASSVDFTGRPEAFFGQGTRLTVV.

This clonotype was detected many times. The CDR3 DNA is TGCAGCGCCTCACCGGGAGGCACCGGGGAGCTGTTTTTT. It codes for CSASPGGTGELFF. The chain recombines TRBV29-1 with TRBJ2-2, with TRBD2 matching 7 bases. CDR1 is SQVTM and CDR2 is ANQGSEA in the germline V gene. V gave up 7 bases and J gave up 4 bases; unmatched junction bases: 6. CDR3 length: 13 amino acids.

This chain links TRBV20-1 with TRBJ2-2; 8 positions agree with TRBD1. V was clipped by 1 base and J by 7 bases; unmatched bases: 11. The CDR3 covers 16 residues. Germline values: CDR1 DFQATT, CDR2 SNEGSKA (reference sequence). The CDR3 loop is CSARAYGQGLGGELFF. The CDR3 coding sequence is TGCAGTGCTAGAGCCTACGGACAGGGTTTGGGCGGGGAGCTGTTTTTT.

This clonotype was recorded many times. This sequence joins TRBV28 and TRBJ2-3, with 11 bases fitting TRBD2. V trimming: 6 bases; J trimming: 0 bases; junction bases outside the gene matches: 11. The CDR3 consists of 18 residues. Germline lookup yields CDR1 MDHEN and CDR2 SYDVKM. DNA of the CDR3: TGTGCCAGCAGCCAACGACTAGCGGGATACACTAGCACAGATACGCAGTATTTT. Translating gives CASSQRLAGYTSTDTQYF.

J is TRBJ1-4 and V is TRBV6-6; TRBD1 aligns across 9 bases. With 7 bases clipped from V and 7 bases from J, the junction kept 7 bases outside the gene matches. The CDR3 length is 14 residues. Germline V gene lookup returns CDR1 MNHNY and CDR2 SVGAGI (reference sequence). The chain's CDR3 is CASNLGQGREKLFF. The CDR3 DNA sequence: TGTGCCAGCAACCTGGGACAGGGTCGTGAAAAACTGTTTTTT.

This clonotype was recorded at least ten times. The chain joins TRBV2 to TRBJ1-5; possibly TRBD1 for D (6 bases). Germline lookup yields CDR1 SNHLY and CDR2 FYNNEI. V lost 6 bases and J 0 bases, leaving 12 bases between the germline ends. This CDR3 comprises 15 residues. CDR3 protein: CASSPGGGSNQPQHF. Here the CDR3 DNA reads TGTGCCAGCAGCCCTGGAGGGGGTAGCAATCAGCCCCAGCATTTT.

This clonotype was seen many times. This chain connects TRBV30 to TRBJ1-2; no firm D call. The CDR3 loop spans 11 amino acids. Germline V gives CDR1 GTSNPN, CDR2 SVGIG (reference sequence). Trimming shortened V by 1 base and J by 11 bases, and 11 bases separated the two germline ends. The CDR3 loop reads CAWSESWRYTF. The CDR3 coding sequence is TGTGCCTGGAGTGAATCGTGGAGATACACCTTC.

Regarding this clonotype: This clone may be a read error of a much larger clone one base away. The V call is TRBV12-3 or TRBV12-4, the J call TRBJ2-6; D unclear. The CDR3 extends over 15 amino acids. Between the trimmed V and J ends, which lost 4 bases and 0 bases, there was a span of 7 bases. Here the CDR3 DNA reads TGTGCCAGCAGTTGGTCAGTCTCTGGGGCCAACGTCCTGACTTTC. The encoded protein is CASSWSVSGANVLTF.

This clonotype has more than one count but fewer than ten. This chain joins TRBV6-2 or TRBV6-3 and TRBJ2-5, with 7 bases lining up with TRBD2. Germline V CDR1 and CDR2: MNHEY, SVGEGT. The V gene end was trimmed by 8 bases and the J gene end by 1 base; junction bases not matched to a gene: 10. There are 15 residues in the CDR3. The chain's CDR3 is CASGHLADPQETQYF. As DNA, the CDR3 is TGTGCCAGCGGCCACCTAGCGGATCCCCAAGAGACCCAGTACTTC.

A few counts support this clonotype. The chain couples TRBV28 to TRBJ1-1, with D possibly TRBD1 on 5 matching bases. Trimming took off 7 bases at V and 0 bases at J, with 15 bases between the two ends. The CDR3 length is 15 residues. The V gene's germline CDR1 is MDHEN and CDR2 SYDVKM. The CDR3 loop is CASTLAGTVNTEAFF. The CDR3 DNA is TGTGCCAGCACACTCGCCGGGACGGTGAACACTGAAGCTTTCTTT.

Many counts were recorded for this clonotype. Since no conserved phenylalanine or tryptophan closes the CDR3, a read error is the likely cause. The limits of the CDR3 on the DNA are not certain, so only TCRdb's listed CDR3 is given. The rearrangement uses TRBV29-1 and TRBJ2-7; the table's D call of TRBD1 was not tested on the DNA. The germline V gene has CDR1 SQVTM and CDR2 ANQGSEA. A total of 10 residues make up the CDR3, ends included. Here the CDR3 reads CSVGDPWTAH.

This clonotype appeared many times. V gene TRBV29-1 combines with J gene TRBJ1-1; the D gene is possibly TRBD1 (6 bases). Trimming cost V 1 base and J 6 bases, with 9 bases left between them. This CDR3 spans 12 amino acids. Germline-derived CDR1 and CDR2 are SQVTM and ANQGSEA. CDR3 in DNA: TGCAGCGTTGAAGGGGGGGCGGCTGAAGCTTTCTTT. As protein: CSVEGGAAEAFF.

There are a few counts of this clonotype. The V and J genes are TRBV4-1 and TRBJ2-1; the D is unclear. The CDR3 runs to 16 residues. Trimming stripped 1 base from V and 3 bases from J, with 13 bases between. Germline loops: CDR1 MGHRA, CDR2 YSYEKL. CDR3 loop: CASSQAVGLIYNEQFF. CDR3 coding DNA: TGCGCCAGCAGCCAAGCGGTGGGGTTGATCTACAATGAGCAGTTCTTC.